This T cell receptor beta chain derives from a study of blood T cell repertoires in COVID-19. Whole-study context: The origin of the acute and convalescent COVID-19 samples was the United States, Italy and Spain. From T cells, B-cell-depleted T cells, or PBMCs came the material, which was cDNA or gDNA.

In the original workflow: Reference gene primer amplification gave estimated nucleated cell counts. The data were produced by immunoSEQ multiplex PCR, yet TCRdb's version contains in-frame clones alone and is incomplete. V and J calls and clone size follow that table, whereas D and trimming were derived from the DNA. The sample lists 310,000 or so clones, about 87% occurring once. The TCR sequence derives from a man between 65 and 85 years old with acute or convalescent COVID-19. The sample comprised peripheral blood.

The CDR3 region is CASSMGQGQGEKLFF. As DNA, the CDR3 is TGTGCCAGCAGCATGGGCCAGGGGCAGGGTGAAAAACTGTTTTTT. The chain uses TRBV21-1 and TRBJ1-4; TRBD1, the table's D call, lacks a check against the DNA. TRBV21-1 is a known pseudogene. CDR3 length equals 15 residues.